Shown below are 22 T cell receptor beta chains from a single sample sequenced in a study of CD8+CD57+ T cells in acquired aplastic anemia. Template material for TCR beta VDJ and CDR3 profiling consisted of genomic DNA. Each CDR3 protein gets one entry after TCRdb re-called the reads with MiXCR. The sample includes 160,000 or so distinct CDR3 sequences, more than 40% of them seen just once. Patients who underwent sequencing had shown CD8+CD57+ cell expansion by flow cytometry. Sequencing input: sorted CD4+, CD8+, or CD8+CD57+ T cells (not recorded which) from PBMCs. The receptors here all came from a human donor with aplastic anemia.

This chain uses TRBV15 with TRBJ2-7; D is perhaps TRBD2 (6 bases). The germline CDR1 and CDR2 sequences are LNHNV and YYDKDF (reference sequence). This CDR3 region has 14 residues. Trimming pared 9 bases from V and 3 bases from J, leaving 18 bases between. CDR3 amino acids: CATTRDRGNYEQYF. The CDR3 nucleotides are TGTGCCACGACGCGGGATAGGGGAAACTACGAGCAGTACTTC.

This clonotype was picked up one time. The chain links TRBV19 to TRBJ2-5; D is perhaps TRBD1 or TRBD2 (5 bases each). Germline V lookup: CDR1 LNHDA, CDR2 SQIVND (reference sequence). CDR3 length equals 14 residues. The ends were cut back, 5 bases at V and 3 bases at J, with 13 bases in the middle. The DNA for the CDR3 is TGTGCCAGTAGTCGGGGCTGGGAAGAAGAGACCCAGTACTTC. It encodes CASSRGWEEETQYF. Supplemented by reference TRBV19 and TRBJ2-5, the full variable domain reads DGGITQSPKYLFRKEGQNVTLSCEQNLNHDAMYWYRQDPGQGLRLIYYSQIVNDFQKGDIAEGYSVSREKKESFPLTVTSAQKNPTAFYLCASSRGWEEETQYFGPGTRLLVL.

This clonotype was picked up many times. V usage is TRBV24-1 and J usage is TRBJ2-5; D unclear. The germline gives CDR1 KGHDR, CDR2 SFDVKD. CDR3 length equals 15 residues. V was clipped by 4 bases and J by 0 bases, with 11 bases between them. CDR3 DNA sequence: TGTGCCACCAGTGAGCCGGACGGGTACCAAGAGACCCAGTACTTC. Amino acids: CATSEPDGYQETQYF.

Worth noting for this clonotype: The germline gene is not matched at one end of the junction; a read error may be the cause. This sequence joins TRBV14 and TRBJ1-1; D gene ambiguous. The CDR3 runs 13 residues. CDR1 and CDR2 from the germline V gene are SGHDN and FVKESK. The CDR3 DNA reads TGCGCCAGCAGCCCTTGGGCCGAGACTGAAGCTTTCTTT. It yields the protein CASSPWAETEAFF.

As regards this clonotype: The conserved phenylalanine or tryptophan normally closing the CDR3 is absent here, so this likely arose from a read error. V gene TRBV19 combines with J gene TRBJ2-1; D gene unclear. CDR1 and CDR2 from the germline V gene are LNHDA and SQIVND (reference sequence). Trimming shortened V by 1 base and J by 4 bases, and 8 bases separated the two germline ends. CDR3 length equals 14 residues. The CDR3 region has the DNA TGTGCCAGTAGTATAGGGACCACTTACAATGAGCAGTTCCTC. This codes for CASSIGTTYNEQFL.

This clonotype was seen many times. The J gene is TRBJ2-7, the V gene TRBV27; no reliable D call. Between the trimmed V and J ends, which lost 4 bases and 4 bases, there was a span of 11 bases. This CDR3 region has 13 residues. The germline V gene encodes CDR1 MNHEY and CDR2 SMNVEV (reference sequence). DNA of the CDR3: TGTGCCAGCAGTTCCCTTTCTGGTTACGAGCAGTACTTC. This encodes CASSSLSGYEQYF.

The chain couples TRBV10-3 to TRBJ1-2; D is unresolved. Trimming removed 3 bases at V and 0 bases at J, with 2 bases between. CDR3 length: 12 amino acids. The germline V gene encodes CDR1 ENHRY and CDR2 SYGVKD. The CDR3 sequence: CAISDSNYGYTF. DNA for the CDR3: TGTGCCATCAGTGATTCTAACTATGGCTACACCTTC.

Only one count was recorded for this clonotype. The rearrangement uses TRBV12-3 or TRBV12-4 and TRBJ2-7; no definite D call. The CDR3 length is 14 residues. Trimming left V 7 bases short and J 5 bases short, with 18 bases between. CDR3 amino acids: CASNKRSQGNEQYF. DNA for the CDR3: TGTGCCAGCAACAAAAGGTCCCAAGGCAACGAGCAGTACTTC.

The CDR3 loop is CASKITGGETQYF. The DNA of the CDR3 is TGTGCCAGTAAGATCACAGGAGGGGAGACCCAGTACTTC. The rearrangement joins TRBV19 to TRBJ2-5; possibly TRBD2 for D (6 bases). Trimming pared 7 bases from V and 5 bases from J, leaving 14 bases between. Germline lookup yields CDR1 LNHDA and CDR2 SQIVND (reference sequence). CDR3 length: 13 amino acids.

The CDR3 DNA is TGTGCCACCAGTGAGGGAAAGGCGGTACCCTACGAGCAGTACTTC. Amino acids: CATSEGKAVPYEQYF. The J gene is TRBJ2-7, the V gene TRBV24-1; D call uncertain. This CDR3 has 15 amino acids. Trimming left V 4 bases short and J 2 bases short, with 14 bases between. From germline, CDR1 is KGHDR and CDR2 SFDVKD.

This clonotype was observed a handful of times. This rearrangement joins TRBV5-5 to TRBJ2-2; TRBD2 aligns across 10 bases. This CDR3 region has 16 residues. Germline V lookup: CDR1 SGHKS, CDR2 YYEKEE (reference sequence). The ends lost 1 base at V and 6 bases at J; junction bases unmatched: 6. The CDR3 here is CASSLLAAGGPGELFF. The DNA for the CDR3 is TGTGCCAGCAGCTTGTTAGCAGCGGGAGGGCCCGGGGAGCTGTTTTTT.

This clonotype occurred a few times. The chain carries TRBV10-3 and TRBJ2-5, with D perhaps TRBD1 (5 bases). V shed 2 bases and J shed 1 base, with 11 bases lying between them. The CDR3 has 15 amino acids. Germline CDR1 is ENHRY and CDR2 is SYGVKD. The CDR3, as DNA: TGTGCCATCAGTGAGGGGGCCAAGGGCCAAGAGACCCAGTACTTC. Translated: CAISEGAKGQETQYF.

This clonotype was observed at least ten times. The CDR3 spells CASWDRGVSYEQYF. DNA of the CDR3: TGTGCCTCATGGGACAGGGGAGTCTCCTACGAGCAGTACTTC. The chain couples TRBV30 to TRBJ2-7, with TRBD1 matching 10 bases. V lost 7 bases and J lost 0; bases outside the gene matches: 6. Germline V gene data show CDR1 as GTSNPN and CDR2 as SVGIG (reference sequence). This CDR3 spans 14 amino acids.

The rearrangement uses TRBV30 and TRBJ1-1; perhaps TRBD1 as D (5 bases). V was clipped by 1 base and J by 0 bases, with 9 bases between them. The germline V gene has CDR1 GTSNPN and CDR2 SVGIG (reference sequence). The CDR3 has 14 amino acids. For the CDR3, the DNA is TGTGCCTGGAGTGGGGACGGATTGAACACTGAAGCTTTCTTT. This gives the protein CAWSGDGLNTEAFF.

This chain joins TRBV20-1 and TRBJ2-5; D not resolved. V was pared by 6 bases and J by 2 bases, with 13 bases between. The germline V gene encodes CDR1 DFQATT and CDR2 SNEGSKA (reference sequence). The CDR3 totals 13 residues. The CDR3 nucleotides read TGCAGTGCCTGGGGATTACCGCAAGAGACCCAGTACTTC. Protein sequence: CSAWGLPQETQYF.

In its sample, this clonotype was seen many times. This chain joins TRBV11-2 and TRBJ1-3; 11 bases align to TRBD1. The V segment lost 5 bases and the J segment 4 bases; nucleotides outside the gene matches: 7. The germline V gene encodes CDR1 SGHAT and CDR2 FQNNGV. The CDR3 is 16 amino acids. CDR3 sequence (DNA): TGTGCCAGCAGCCCGCGGGACAGGGGGTCAGGAAACACCATATATTTT. Translation: CASSPRDRGSGNTIYF. The complete variable domain, with remaining parts taken from reference TRBV11-2 and TRBJ1-3, reads EAGVAQSPRYKIIEKRQSVAFWCNPISGHATLYWYQQILGQGPKLLIQFQNNGVVDDSQLPKDRFSAERLKGVDSTLKIQPAKLEDSAVYLCASSPRDRGSGNTIYFGEGSWLTVV.

This clonotype was observed many times. The V gene is TRBV7-3, the J gene TRBJ2-2; D uncertain. The CDR3 length is 17 residues. Trimming cost V 5 bases and J 0 bases, with 16 bases left between them. Germline loops: CDR1 SGHTA, CDR2 FQGTGA. CDR3 loop: CASSPVGSATNTGELFF. As DNA, the CDR3 is TGTGCCAGCAGCCCCGTGGGGTCCGCGACGAACACCGGGGAGCTGTTTTTT.

Of note for this clonotype: It is likely a read error, because the conserved phenylalanine at the end of the CDR3 is missing. The rearrangement links TRBV19 to TRBJ1-6, with D possibly TRBD1 on 5 matching bases. The CDR3 has 15 amino acids. The germline V gene has CDR1 LNHDA and CDR2 SQIVND (reference sequence). CDR3 sequence (DNA): TGCGCCAGTAGCTCTGACGGGACGCACAATTCACCCCTCCACCTT. This encodes CASSSDGTHNSPLHL.

This chain links TRBV18 with TRBJ2-1; D is unclear. There are 13 residues in the CDR3. From germline, CDR1 is KGHSH and CDR2 LQKENI. The V and J ends lost 4 bases and 9 bases respectively, with 13 bases between them. CDR3 region: CASSLPMGIEQFF. The CDR3, as DNA: TGTGCCAGCTCACTGCCCATGGGGATTGAGCAGTTCTTC.

This clonotype was seen many times. The genes are TRBV7-3 and TRBJ2-7; D is perhaps TRBD1 (5 bases). V lost 2 bases to trimming and J lost 0 bases, with 5 bases between them. Germline V gene lookup returns CDR1 SGHTA and CDR2 FQGTGA. The CDR3 runs 13 residues. CDR3 residues: CASSLDSSYEQYF. CDR3 DNA sequence: TGTGCCAGCAGCTTAGACAGCTCCTACGAGCAGTACTTC.

In this sample, this clonotype turned up a few times. The chain recombines TRBV15 with TRBJ2-5, with a weak D call TRBD1 (5 bases). Germline CDR1 is LNHNV and CDR2 is YYDKDF (reference sequence). The CDR3 totals 16 residues. The ends were cut back, 0 bases at V and 4 bases at J, with 15 bases in the middle. CDR3: CATSRDHRFGGETQYF. The CDR3 region has the DNA TGTGCCACCAGCAGAGATCACAGGTTTGGCGGAGAGACCCAGTACTTC.

This chain uses TRBV10-2 with TRBJ1-2; D perhaps matches TRBD1 (5 bases). V was pared by 10 bases and J by 4 bases, with 16 bases between. The germline CDR1 and CDR2 sequences are WSHSY and SAAADI. The CDR3 contains 13 residues. This CDR3 is CATRPGVGYGYTF. The CDR3 DNA follows: TGCGCCACAAGACCGGGGGTGGGCTATGGCTACACCTTC.